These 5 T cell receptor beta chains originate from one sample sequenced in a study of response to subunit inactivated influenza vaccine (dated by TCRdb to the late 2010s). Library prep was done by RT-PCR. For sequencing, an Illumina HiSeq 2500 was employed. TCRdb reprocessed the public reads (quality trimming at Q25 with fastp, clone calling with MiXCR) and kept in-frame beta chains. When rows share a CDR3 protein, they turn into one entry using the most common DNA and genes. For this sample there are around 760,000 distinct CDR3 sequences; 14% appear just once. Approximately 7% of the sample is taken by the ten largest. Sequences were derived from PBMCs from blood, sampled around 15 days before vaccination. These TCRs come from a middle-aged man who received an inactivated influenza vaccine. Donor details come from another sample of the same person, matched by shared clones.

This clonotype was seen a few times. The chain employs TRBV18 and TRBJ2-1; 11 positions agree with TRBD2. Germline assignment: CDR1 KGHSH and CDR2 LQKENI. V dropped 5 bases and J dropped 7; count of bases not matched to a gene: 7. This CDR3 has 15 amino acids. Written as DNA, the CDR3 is TGTGCCAGCTCAGTCCCGGGACTAGCGGCGAATGAGCAGTTCTTC. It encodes CASSVPGLAANEQFF.

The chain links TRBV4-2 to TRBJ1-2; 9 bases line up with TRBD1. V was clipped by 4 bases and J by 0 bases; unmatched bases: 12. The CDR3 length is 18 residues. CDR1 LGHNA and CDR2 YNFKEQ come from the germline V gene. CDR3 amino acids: CASSRRGDRAGANYGYTF. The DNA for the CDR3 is TGTGCCAGCAGCCGCCGAGGGGACAGGGCTGGAGCTAACTATGGCTACACCTTC.

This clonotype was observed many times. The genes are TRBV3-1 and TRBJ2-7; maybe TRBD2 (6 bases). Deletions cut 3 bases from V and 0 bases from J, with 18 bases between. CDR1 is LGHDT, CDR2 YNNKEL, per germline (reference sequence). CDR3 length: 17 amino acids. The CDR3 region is CASSHLTLAPYSYEQYF. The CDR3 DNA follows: TGTGCCAGCAGCCACCTAACTCTAGCGCCTTACTCCTACGAGCAGTACTTC.

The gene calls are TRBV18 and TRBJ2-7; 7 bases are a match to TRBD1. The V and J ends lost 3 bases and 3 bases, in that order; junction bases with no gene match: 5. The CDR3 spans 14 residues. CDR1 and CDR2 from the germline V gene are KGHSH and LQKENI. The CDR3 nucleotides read TGTGCCAGCTCACCGACGGGACAGAACTACGAGCAGTACTTC. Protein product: CASSPTGQNYEQYF. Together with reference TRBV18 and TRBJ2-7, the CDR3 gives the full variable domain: NAGVMQNPRHLVRRRGQEARLRCSPMKGHSHVYWYRQLPEEGLKFMVYLQKENIIDESGMPKERFSAEFPKEGPSILRIQQVVRGDSAAYFCASSPTGQNYEQYFGPGTRLTVT.

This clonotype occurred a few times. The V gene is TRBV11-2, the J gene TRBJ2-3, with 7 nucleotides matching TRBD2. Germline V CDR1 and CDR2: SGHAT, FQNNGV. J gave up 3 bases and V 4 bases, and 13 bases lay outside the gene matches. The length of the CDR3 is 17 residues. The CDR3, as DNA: TGTGCCAGCAGCTCTCCCTTTACGGGGGGAAAGACAGATACGCAGTATTTT. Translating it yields CASSSPFTGGKTDTQYF.